The following is a TCR beta chain sequence with its context. Per the germline V gene, CDR1 is SGHRS and CDR2 is YFSETQ. This CDR3 is 13 amino acids long. With 5 bases removed from V and 6 bases from J, the gap between germline ends came to 11 bases. Authors' processing steps: Reference gene primers were amplified, and this amplification served to estimate nucleated cell counts. The method was immunoSEQ multiplex PCR; TCRdb's version includes in-frame clones alone and lacks a portion of them. For V, J and clone size, that table is used; D and trimming come from the DNA. Among around 310,000 clones listed, nearly 90% were seen once. This entry is derived from a study of blood T cell repertoires in COVID-19. Study information: Acute and convalescent COVID-19 specimens originated in the United States, Italy and Spain.

Cohort 3 recovery required two negative PCRs, clearance, or symptom resolution. Sequencing input: PBMCs or T cells enriched from blood (not recorded which). The chain couples TRBV5-1 to TRBJ1-4, with D possibly being TRBD1 (5 bases). The receptor's source is a woman in her twenties or thirties who had recovered from COVID-19. CDR3 in DNA: TGCGCCAGCAGTTATACGGGGGATGAAAAACTGTTTTTT. This translates into CASSYTGDEKLFF.